The clone carrying this T cell receptor (beta chain) was picked up a small number of times. The target antigen is unknown. Measured with immunoSEQ multiplex PCR; TCRdb has only the in-frame clones, and not every one. The sample holds over 6,500 clones, 76% seen once. These data are taken from a study of tumor-infiltrating lymphocytes in localized non-small cell lung cancer. About the research overall: The cohort mixed smokers and never-smokers, several histologies, and some post-neoadjuvant-chemotherapy samples. Study results and limitations: TCR sequencing covered a subset of patients with enough tissue.

This CDR3 spans 17 amino acids. Deletions cut 2 bases from V and 0 bases from J, with 14 bases between. From germline, CDR1 is KGHSH and CDR2 LQKENI. The sequence was obtained from a human donor with non-small cell lung cancer. The chain carries TRBV18 and TRBJ1-5; D ambiguous. The sequenced sample was uninvolved lung tissue not adjacent to the tumor. The CDR3 here is CASSPMFDGYSNQPQHF. In DNA form, the CDR3 reads TGTGCCAGCTCACCAATGTTTGACGGCTATAGCAATCAGCCCCAGCATTTT. Full variable domain (outside the CDR3, taken from reference TRBV18 and TRBJ1-5): NAGVMQNPRHLVRRRGQEARLRCSPMKGHSHVYWYRQLPEEGLKFMVYLQKENIIDESGMPKERFSAEFPKEGPSILRIQQVVRGDSAAYFCASSPMFDGYSNQPQHFGDGTRLSIL.